A selection of T cell receptor beta chains follows, all from one sample in a study of OX40 agonist ivuxolimab in advanced cancers. Data came from immunoSEQ multiplex PCR; TCRdb stores just in-frame clones and leaves some out. The sample contains tens of thousands of clones, approximately 91% of which appear only once. Sequencing was performed on CD4+ or CD8+ T cells sorted from blood, taken in a trial of the OX40 agonist ivuxolimab. These receptors originate from an adult with an advanced solid tumor such as melanoma, head and neck, liver or kidney cancer. Each CDR3 is given with its conserved first and last residue. D genes are given only for firm matches. The size field is filled for only some rows; it gives once, few, many or a size class.

J | V | D | size | DNA | CDR3
TRBJ2-7 | TRBV19 | . | . | TGTGCCAGTAGTATGTCTAGCTCCTACGAGCAGTACTTC | CASSMSSSYEQYF
TRBJ2-1 | TRBV30 | . | . | TGTGCCTGGACAGAGACAGCAAACAATGAGCAGTTCTTC | CAWTETANNEQFF
TRBJ2-1 | TRBV14 | TRBD1 | . | TGTGCCAGCAGCCACCGGGACAGGGGGCTCAACAATGAGCAGTTCTTC | CASSHRDRGLNNEQFF
TRBJ1-2 | TRBV4-1 | . | . | TGCGCCAGCAGTTCACAGGGCTATGGCTACACCTTC | CASSSQGYGYTF
TRBJ1-2 | TRBV4-1 | . | . | TGCGCCAGCAGCCAAGAGGCAGGTGCCACCTCATCCTATGGCTACACCTTC | CASSQEAGATSSYGYTF
TRBJ1-1 | TRBV7-2 | . | . | TGTGCCAGCAGCTTAAACCCCATGGAAGCTTTCTTT | CASSLNPMEAFF
TRBJ1-1 | TRBV19 | . | . | TGTGCCAGTAGTATGGGGGCAGGAGCTTTCTTT | CASSMGAGAFF
TRBJ1-5 | TRBV6-5 | TRBD1 | . | TGTGCCAGCAGTTCGCGGACAGGGTCGAGGGAGCCCCAGCATTTT | CASSSRTGSREPQHF
TRBJ1-1 | TRBV27 | TRBD1 | . | TGTGCCAGCAGTTTATTGGGACAGGGGAAGGGGAACACTGAAGCTTTCTTT | CASSLLGQGKGNTEAFF
TRBJ2-3 | TRBV4-1 | . | . | TGCGCCAGCAGCCCTTGGGAAGCGGCAGATACGCAGTATTTT | CASSPWEAADTQYF
TRBJ2-6 | TRBV20-1 | . | . | TGCAGTGCTAGTGGTCTGGGGCTCAAGACTTTC | CSASGLGLKTF
TRBJ1-5 | TRBV27 | . | . | TGTGCCAGCAGTTTTGGGTATAGCAATCAGCCCCAGCATTTT | CASSFGYSNQPQHF
TRBJ2-7 | TRBV2 | TRBD2 | . | TGTGCCAGCAGGGAAGGGACTAGCGGGAGCTACGAGCAGTACTTC | CASREGTSGSYEQYF
TRBJ1-2 | TRBV19 | . | . | TGTGCCAGTAGACCCTCAGACCCCCCCAGGAGCGGCCTTAACTATGGCTACACCTTC | CASRPSDPPRSGLNYGYTF
TRBJ2-7 | TRBV11-2 | TRBD2 | . | TGTGCCAGCAGCTGGACCGAGCGGGGGAGGTTGAGCGAGCAGTACTTC | CASSWTERGRLSEQYF
TRBJ1-2 | TRBV4-1 | . | once | TGCGCCAGCAGTCTTACAGCGGACGGAAGCTATGGCTACACCTTC | CASSLTADGSYGYTF
TRBJ1-4 | TRBV4-1 | . | . | TGCGCCAGCGGTCACATCGTGGATGAAAAACTGTTTTTT | CASGHIVDEKLFF
TRBJ2-7 | TRBV11-2 | . | . | TGTGCCAGCAGCGATGATTACTCCTACGAGCAGTACTTC | CASSDDYSYEQYF
TRBJ2-7 | TRBV6-5 | . | . | TGTGCCAGCAGTTACTCCCAGGGTGGAAGCGAGCAGTACTTC | CASSYSQGGSEQYF
TRBJ2-7 | TRBV7-9 | . | . | TGTGCCAGCAGTCGTAACTCCTACGAGCAGTACTTC | CASSRNSYEQYF
TRBJ2-7 | TRBV19 | . | . | TGTGCCAGTAGTATAGGACCGGGATACTACGAGCAGTACTTC | CASSIGPGYYEQYF
TRBJ2-1 | TRBV7-8 | . | . | TGTGCCAGCAGCCCTGAAGTGGGGCAGTTCTCTAATGAGCAGTTCTTC | CASSPEVGQFSNEQFF
TRBJ2-5 | TRBV2 | TRBD2 | . | TGTGCCAGCAGTCCCGGGACTAGCGGTTTCAAGTACTTC | CASSPGTSGFKYF
TRBJ2-1 | TRBV5-4 | . | . | TGTGCCAGCATGAACGGGAGCGATGAGCAGTTCTTC | CASMNGSDEQFF
TRBJ2-5 | TRBV4-2 | . | . | TGTGCCAGCAGCCACGGAGGGCAAGAGACCCAGTACTTC | CASSHGGQETQYF
TRBJ2-7 | TRBV19 | TRBD1 | . | TGTGCCAGTAGTGAACACAGGGGGGCCCTCTCCTACGAGCAGTACTTC | CASSEHRGALSYEQYF
TRBJ2-3 | TRBV7-9 | . | . | TGTGCCAGCAGCTTAGTTGGGTCCCCAGATACGCAGTATTTT | CASSLVGSPDTQYF
TRBJ2-7 | TRBV29-1 | TRBD1 | . | TGCAGCGTTGCTTTCGGGACAGGGGACTACGAGCAGTACTTC | CSVAFGTGDYEQYF
TRBJ2-3 | TRBV29-1 | . | once | TGCAGCGTTGAACGGAGCAGAGCCACAGATACGCAGTATTTT | CSVERSRATDTQYF
TRBJ2-7 | TRBV25-1 | . | . | TGTGCCAGCAGTGACCCGAGGGACGGAGGAGACTACGAGCAGTACTTC | CASSDPRDGGDYEQYF
TRBJ1-5 | TRBV28 | . | . | TGTGCCAGCAGTTTAAATCCCGGCGAGCCCCAGCATTTT | CASSLNPGEPQHF
TRBJ1-5 | TRBV30 | . | . | TGTGCCTGGAACGCAGGGAGTAATCAGCCCCAGCATTTT | CAWNAGSNQPQHF
TRBJ2-7 | TRBV27 | . | . | TGTGCCAGCAGTGGAACATCTCCGTTGTCCGACTCCTACGAGCAGTACTTC | CASSGTSPLSDSYEQYF
TRBJ2-7 | TRBV9 | TRBD1 | once | TGTGCCAGCAGCCCGGGACAGGGCCACGAGCAGTACTTC | CASSPGQGHEQYF
TRBJ2-7 | TRBV9 | . | . | TGTGCCAGCAGCGGTTTACAGGGTTACGAGCAGTACTTC | CASSGLQGYEQYF
TRBJ1-2 | TRBV11-2 | . | . | TGTGCCAGCAGCTTAGCGGGTCAAGGAAGCTATGGCTACACCTTC | CASSLAGQGSYGYTF
TRBJ1-2 | TRBV5-1 | . | . | TGCGCCAGCAGGGCCCCTGGGGACTATGGCTACACCTTC | CASRAPGDYGYTF
TRBJ2-7 | TRBV30 | . | . | TGTGCCTGGAGTTTGGGGACAATGTCCTACGAGCAGTACTTC | CAWSLGTMSYEQYF
TRBJ1-1 | TRBV27 | TRBD1 | . | TGTGCCAGCAGTTTAGATCCAGGGGGCCTCACTGAAGCTTTCTTT | CASSLDPGGLTEAFF
TRBJ1-5 | TRBV9 | . | . | TGTGCCAGCAGCGTAGGAAATAGCAATCAGCCCCAGCATTTT | CASSVGNSNQPQHF
TRBJ2-7 | TRBV7-6 | TRBD2 | few | TGTGCCAGCAGCATATCTAGCGGGATTGATGAGCAGTACTTC | CASSISSGIDEQYF
TRBJ2-5 | TRBV11-2 | . | . | TGTGCCAGCAGCTTAGGGACAGAAGAGACCCAGTACTTC | CASSLGTEETQYF
TRBJ2-7 | TRBV30 | TRBD1 | . | TGTGCCTGCGTGACAGGGATCCCCTACGAGCAGTACTTC | CACVTGIPYEQYF
TRBJ2-7 | TRBV21-1 | . | few | TGTGCCAGCAGCAAAGTGGCGTGGACTAGCGGGAGTTACGAGCAGTACTTC | CASSKVAWTSGSYEQYF
TRBJ2-1 | TRBV5-4 | . | . | TGTGCCAGCAGCTTGGCCAACTACAATGAGCAGTTCTTC | CASSLANYNEQFF
TRBJ2-7 | TRBV29-1 | . | . | TGCAGCGTTCGGACAGAGAACTCCTACGAGCAGTACTTC | CSVRTENSYEQYF
TRBJ2-7 | TRBV7-3 | TRBD2 | . | TGTGCCAGCAGCTTACTCCCCCCCTACGGGACTAGCGGCTCCTACGAGCAGTACTTC | CASSLLPPYGTSGSYEQYF
TRBJ2-3 | TRBV11-1 | TRBD2 | . | TGTGCCAGCAGCTTGAGACTAGCGGGAAGGCCAGATACGCAGTATTTT | CASSLRLAGRPDTQYF
TRBJ1-1 | TRBV7-9 | TRBD1 | . | TGTGCCAGCAGCTCGGTAGGGGACAGGGGATTAATGAACACTGAAGCTTTCTTT | CASSSVGDRGLMNTEAFF
TRBJ2-1 | TRBV9 | TRBD2 | . | TGTGCCAGCAGCCTCGGGAGGAGCTCCTACAATGAGCAGTTCTTC | CASSLGRSSYNEQFF
TRBJ2-7 | TRBV27 | . | . | TGTGCCAGCAGTTTAGTCGGGTCTACCTACGAGCAGTACTTC | CASSLVGSTYEQYF
TRBJ2-7 | TRBV6-5 | . | . | TGTGCCAGCAGCCTCGGCGGAGGGATGTACGAGCAGTACTTC | CASSLGGGMYEQYF
TRBJ2-1 | TRBV11-2 | . | . | TGTGCCAGCAGCTTATCTCTAGCGAGTAACAATGAGCAGTTCTTC | CASSLSLASNNEQFF